This T cell receptor beta chain was profiled in a study of shared clonotypes between healthy human individuals. About the research overall: Researchers assigned three CD4 naive, three CD4 memory, two CD8 naive and one CD8 memory plate to each donor.

Assay: immunoSEQ multiplex PCR; the TCRdb copy retains only in-frame clones and omits some. The sample yields around 2,000,000 clones, roughly 91% seen once. The study's findings and limits: Of the naive CD4 clonotypes, approximately 5% were shared across a handful of donors. Non-shared clonotypes showed lower generation probabilities than clonotypes common to all four donors.

This clone is a singleton in its sample. What it recognizes is unknown. The naive CD8 subset, CD45RO-negative cells positively selected for CCR7, excluded terminally differentiated effector memory CD45RA+ cells. V was trimmed by 0 bases and J by 4 bases, leaving 14 bases between them. This CDR3 spans 15 amino acids. CDR1 is SGDLS, CDR2 YYNGEE, per germline. The TCR originated in a man aged 18 to 30 in good health. Some clones in this sample may be carry-over from other donors' samples. The chain couples TRBV9 to TRBJ2-7; no firm D call. The material sequenced was naive CD8+ T cells from PBMCs. This CDR3 reads CASSVVAGTGYEQYF. The CDR3 bases are TGTGCCAGCAGCGTAGTGGCAGGTACTGGGTACGAGCAGTACTTC.